These T cell receptor beta chains were read from a single sample in a study of blood T cell repertoires in COVID-19. The data were produced by immunoSEQ multiplex PCR, yet TCRdb's version contains in-frame clones alone and is incomplete. The sample yields 150,000 or so clones, about 86% seen once. The source material was peripheral blood. These receptor sequences come from a woman in her sixties with acute or convalescent COVID-19. Each CDR3 is given with its conserved first and last residue.

V gene	J gene	CDR3 protein
TRBV7-9	TRBJ2-7	CASLGAGAAYEQYF
TRBV6-5	TRBJ1-5	CASKGQGYNQPQHF
TRBV4-3	TRBJ1-1	CASSQYDSSNTEAFF
TRBV7-9	TRBJ1-1	CASSLAPGEGREAFF
TRBV4-3	TRBJ2-1	CASSHPGRGNEQFF
TRBV19	TRBJ2-2	CASRTGGSTGELFF
TRBV2	TRBJ1-1	CAIIRGNTEAFF
TRBV4-1	TRBJ1-2	CASSQQGQGYGYTF
TRBV19	TRBJ1-1	CASNRYDNQNTEAFF
TRBV30	TRBJ1-2	CAWSGQGAYGYTF
TRBV7-9	TRBJ1-2	CASSLPAQGNYGYTF
TRBV6-2/TRBV6-3	TRBJ2-5	CASSYRAGGRETQYF
TRBV18	TRBJ1-1	CASSPPVGVNTEAFF
TRBV28	TRBJ1-5	CASRPPGRGYSNQPQHF
TRBV6-5	TRBJ2-3	CASSSPTSGGRNTQYF
TRBV6-4	TRBJ2-4	CASSDYPRGGGKNIQYF
TRBV9	TRBJ2-1	CASSVGQGWNEQFF
TRBV28	TRBJ2-3	CASSPQGIDTQYF
TRBV28	TRBJ1-2	CASSSRVRGGYTF
TRBV7-6	TRBJ2-1	CASSFSGGDYNEQFF
TRBV5-4	TRBJ2-3	CASSLALGGASTDTQYF
TRBV4-3	TRBJ1-1	CASSQESPVGNGGGVNTEAFF
TRBV5-1	TRBJ2-2	CASSPGQGADTGELFF
TRBV13	TRBJ1-3	CASSLEPDSGNTIYF
TRBV28	TRBJ2-1	CASSLSVGGLGRFF
TRBV2	TRBJ1-1	CASSLDRGRTEAFF
TRBV14	TRBJ2-1	CASSIRQGAYNEQFF
TRBV7-6	TRBJ1-2	CASSRTGGVANYGYTF
TRBV14	TRBJ2-7	CASTRGTGYSYEQYF
TRBV28	TRBJ2-3	CASESGGSTDTQYF
TRBV3-1/TRBV3-2	TRBJ1-2	CASSQEGQYGYTF
TRBV7-8	TRBJ2-5	CASSLAQETQYF
TRBV5-6	TRBJ2-4	CASSLTGDLIAKNIQYF
TRBV29-1	TRBJ1-3	CSVGVTGGNTIYF
TRBV27	TRBJ1-1	CASSLEGTGVLAEAFF
TRBV4-2	TRBJ1-3	CASSQGQTGSGNTIYF
TRBV5-4	TRBJ2-3	CASSLWRRGQDTQYF
TRBV5-1	TRBJ2-3	CASSLAGTSASDTQYF
TRBV3-1/TRBV3-2	TRBJ2-5	CASRPETSGGETQYF
TRBV30	TRBJ1-1	CAWGGFLNTEAFF
TRBV7-9	TRBJ2-2	CASSFAGAANGELFF
TRBV4-3	TRBJ1-3	CASSQWGQGSSGNTIYF
TRBV7-2	TRBJ2-5	CASSLESRQETQYF
TRBV25-1	TRBJ2-5	CASSDPRLETQYF
TRBV7-2	TRBJ2-2	CASSLQFPTNTGELFF
TRBV7-2	TRBJ1-2	CASSLAHPGGDKDGYTF
TRBV5-5	TRBJ1-4	CASSLPGGTNEKLFF
TRBV6-1	TRBJ1-2	CASSENVWQGYGYTF
TRBV30	TRBJ2-7	CAWSVRSFLGSYEQYF
TRBV10-1	TRBJ2-1	CASTRTEGLPEGHEQFF